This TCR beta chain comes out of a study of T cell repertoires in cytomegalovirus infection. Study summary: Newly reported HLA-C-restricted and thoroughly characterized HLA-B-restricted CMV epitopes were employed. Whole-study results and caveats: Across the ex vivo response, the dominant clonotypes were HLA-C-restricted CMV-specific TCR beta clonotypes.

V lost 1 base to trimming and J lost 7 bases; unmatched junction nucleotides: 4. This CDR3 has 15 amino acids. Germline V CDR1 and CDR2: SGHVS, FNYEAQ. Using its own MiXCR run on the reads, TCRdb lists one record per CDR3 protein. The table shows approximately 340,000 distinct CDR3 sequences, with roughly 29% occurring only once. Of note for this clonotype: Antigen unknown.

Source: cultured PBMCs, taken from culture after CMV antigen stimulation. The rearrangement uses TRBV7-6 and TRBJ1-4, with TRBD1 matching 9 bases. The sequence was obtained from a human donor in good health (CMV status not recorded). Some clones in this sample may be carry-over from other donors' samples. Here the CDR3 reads CASSLDRGPSEKLFF. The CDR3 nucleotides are TGTGCCAGCAGCTTAGACAGGGGGCCGAGTGAAAAACTGTTTTTT.